This T cell receptor (beta chain) comes out of a study of CD8+CD57+ T cells in acquired aplastic anemia. Study details: Quantities of DNA derived from sorted CD4+ and CD8+ cells averaged about 3.2 ug. Findings and caveats of the study: Patients had around 30 CD8+ CDR3 sequences in common with controls (the shared set). Patients were compared with controls for CD8+ Simpson's diversity, and no significant difference emerged.

The CDR3 contains 12 residues. The V gene's germline CDR1 is SGHTA and CDR2 FQGNSA. Germline trimming cut 5 bases from V and 7 bases from J; bases unmatched to any gene: 3. For CDR3 and TCR beta VDJ profiling, genomic DNA was the template used. MiXCR was run by TCRdb on the reads, yielding one entry per CDR3 protein. The sample has 250,000 to 300,000 distinct CDR3 sequences, 45% to 65% seen once. To note about this clonotype: Its specificity is not known.

The sequencing input was sorted CD4+, CD8+, or CD8+CD57+ T cells (not recorded which) from PBMCs. The rearrangement joins TRBV7-2 to TRBJ2-5; 8 nucleotides match TRBD2. The receptor's source is a human donor with severe aplastic anemia or a healthy control (not recorded which). DNA of the CDR3: TGTGCCAGCAGCCTTCTAGCGGGGACCCAGTACTTC. Translating it yields CASSLLAGTQYF. Together with reference TRBV7-2 and TRBJ2-5, the CDR3 gives the full variable domain: GAGVSQSPSNKVTEKGKDVELRCDPISGHTALYWYRQSLGQGLEFLIYFQGNSAPDKSGLPSDRFSAERTGGSVSTLTIQRTQQEDSAVYLCASSLLAGTQYFGPGTRLLVL.